Following are 20 T cell receptor beta chains from one sample sequenced in a study of cytomegalovirus exposure and HLA in healthy donors. The study ran its PCR with 60 Vbeta and 13 Jbeta primers. Sequencing was performed with immunoSEQ multiplex PCR; in TCRdb, only in-frame clones are kept and a portion is missing. The sample includes roughly 120,000 clones. Sample: PBMCs. The receptors shown here come from a man aged 40-50 years in good health and CMV-seropositive.

The chain carries TRBV28 and TRBJ1-1; D possibly corresponds to TRBD1 (5 bases). CDR1 is MDHEN and CDR2 is SYDVKM in the germline V gene. The CDR3 totals 18 residues. Trimming left V 7 bases short and J 5 bases short, with 29 bases between. The CDR3 DNA sequence: TGTGCCAGCAACCTTTCCCCGGGCGGGAGGGGCGGGGGAACTGAAGCTTTCTTT. It is translated as CASNLSPGGRGGGTEAFF.

J is TRBJ2-1 and V is TRBV25-1; 9 bases are shared with TRBD2. Germline V CDR1 and CDR2: MGHDK, SYGVNS. The CDR3 runs to 17 residues. The ends lost 1 base at V and 8 bases at J; junction bases unmatched: 12. CDR3 protein: CASSEWSGTSKIYEQFF. As DNA, the CDR3 is TGTGCCAGCAGTGAATGGTCCGGGACTAGCAAAATCTATGAGCAGTTCTTC.

The chain joins TRBV6-6 to TRBJ1-2; 11 bases line up with TRBD1. The CDR3 totals 15 residues. In germline, CDR1 is MNHNY, CDR2 SVGAGI (reference sequence). Losses at the gene ends were 7 bases for V and 8 bases for J; bases not matched to a gene: 12. Here the CDR3 DNA reads TGTGCCAGCACCTACTACGGGACAGGGGGTCAAGGCTACACCTTC. Protein: CASTYYGTGGQGYTF.

The gene calls are TRBV5-4 and TRBJ2-1, with D perhaps matching TRBD2 (7 bases). The CDR3 consists of 16 residues. Germline CDR1 reads SGHNT; CDR2 reads YYREEE (reference sequence). The V end lost 3 bases, the J end lost 0 bases, and 13 bases lay between the germline ends. CDR3 in amino acids: CASSSGGLSSYNEQFF. In DNA, the CDR3 is TGTGCCAGCAGCTCGGGGGGCCTAAGCTCCTACAATGAGCAGTTCTTC.

The chain is built from TRBV11-2 and TRBJ1-6; a weak D match, TRBD1 (6 bases). This CDR3 has 15 amino acids. V was shortened by 2 bases and J by 7 bases, with 12 bases between the two germline ends. CDR1 SGHAT and CDR2 FQNNGV come from the germline V gene. CDR3 sequence reads: CASSLRGEGNSPLHF. CDR3 bases: TGTGCCAGCAGCTTAAGGGGGGAGGGAAATTCACCCCTCCACTTT.

CDR3 nucleotides: TGTGCCAGCAGTTACACCAGGGGGTTTACTGAAGCTTTCTTT. The encoded protein is CASSYTRGFTEAFF. The rearrangement uses TRBV6-5 and TRBJ1-1; 7 nucleotides line up with TRBD1. The CDR3 spans 14 residues. With 2 bases clipped from V and 5 bases from J, the junction kept 5 bases outside the gene matches. Germline lookup yields CDR1 MNHEY and CDR2 SVGAGI.

The chain couples TRBV6-5 to TRBJ2-1; D unclear. The germline V and J ends were trimmed by 6 bases and 8 bases, with 8 bases remaining between them. CDR3 length: 11 residues. Germline V gives CDR1 MNHEY, CDR2 SVGAGI. CDR3 region: CASRQADEQFF. In DNA, the CDR3 is TGTGCCAGCAGGCAAGCCGATGAGCAGTTCTTC.

This sequence joins TRBV7-9 and TRBJ2-7; 7 nucleotides align to TRBD1. The CDR3 sequence is 11 residues long. Germline CDR1 SEHNR, CDR2 FQNEAQ (reference sequence). Unmatched junction bases numbered 3, after V lost 10 bases and J lost 3 bases. CDR3 nucleotides: TGTGCCACGGGACAGCTCTACGAGCAGTACTTC. This codes for CATGQLYEQYF.

The CDR3 is CASSFRTSGGSSYNEQFF. DNA of the CDR3: TGTGCCAGCAGCTTTAGGACTAGCGGGGGCAGCTCCTACAATGAGCAGTTCTTC. The rearrangement joins TRBV7-3 to TRBJ2-1; 13 bases line up with TRBD2. The CDR3 has 18 residues. Germline lookup yields CDR1 SGHTA and CDR2 FQGTGA. Trimming removed 3 bases from V and 0 bases from J; junction bases left unmatched: 5. Supplemented by reference TRBV7-3 and TRBJ2-1, the full variable domain reads GAGVSQTPSNKVTEKGKYVELRCDPISGHTALYWYRQSLGQGPEFLIYFQGTGAADDSGLPNDRFFAVRPEGSVSTLKIQRTERGDSAVYLCASSFRTSGGSSYNEQFFGPGTRLTVL.

V usage is TRBV29-1 and J usage is TRBJ2-7; 7 bases are a match to TRBD1. The germline gives CDR1 SQVTM, CDR2 ANQGSEA. V was pared by 6 bases and J by 3 bases, with 8 bases of the junction left unmatched. The CDR3 extends over 13 amino acids. CDR3 in amino acids: CSVRRDRNYEQYF. In nucleotides, the CDR3 is TGCAGCGTGAGACGGGACAGAAACTACGAGCAGTACTTC.

V usage is TRBV27 and J usage is TRBJ2-7; no reliable D call. CDR1 and CDR2 from the germline V gene are MNHEY and SMNVEV (reference sequence). V was shortened by 3 bases and J by 7 bases, with 4 bases between the two germline ends. The CDR3 runs to 10 residues. The CDR3 DNA is TGTGCCAGCAGTTTCGGGGAGCAGTACTTC. Its translation is CASSFGEQYF.

The V call is TRBV2, the J call TRBJ1-1; TRBD1 is a possible D gene (6 bases). This CDR3 comprises 15 residues. Trimming shortened V by 6 bases and J by 4 bases, and 18 bases separated the two germline ends. In germline, CDR1 is SNHLY, CDR2 FYNNEI. The DNA for the CDR3 is TGTGCCAGCAGCCCCACAGGGCGGTTCGGCACTGAAGCTTTCTTT. Translated, it gives CASSPTGRFGTEAFF.

The chain combines TRBV29-1 with TRBJ2-2; D is possibly TRBD1 (6 bases). The germline V gene has CDR1 SQVTM and CDR2 ANQGSEA. CDR3 length equals 12 residues. The V and J ends lost 0 bases and 15 bases respectively, with 14 bases between them. CDR3 residues: CSVEEGSRGMFF. The CDR3 DNA reads as TGCAGCGTTGAAGAAGGGAGCAGGGGAATGTTTTTT.

About this clone itself: The junction shows a germline mismatch at one end, possibly a read error. This chain links TRBV7-9 with TRBJ1-2; a weak D match, TRBD1 (5 bases). Germline-derived CDR1 and CDR2 are SEHNR and FQNEAQ (reference sequence). The CDR3 sequence is 16 residues long. CDR3 DNA: TGTGCCAGCAGCTTAGGGACATCCAACTCTCGGGTTCCAATTTCCTTC. Amino acids: CASSLGTSNSRVPISF.

The chain uses TRBV7-7 and TRBJ2-3, with D unresolved. Trimming stripped 1 base from V and 0 bases from J, with 5 bases between. Germline V gene lookup returns CDR1 SSHAT and CDR2 FNYEAQ (reference sequence). This CDR3 spans 14 amino acids. CDR3 protein: CASSLGSSTDTQYF. CDR3 nucleotides: TGTGCCAGCAGCTTAGGTTCTAGCACAGATACGCAGTATTTT.

This chain uses TRBV5-1 with TRBJ2-3; TRBD1 matches 8 bases. This CDR3 has 16 residues. Germline CDR1 SGHRS, CDR2 YFSETQ. J lost 2 bases, V lost 4 bases, and 9 bases had no gene match. For the CDR3, the DNA is TGCGCCAGCAGCCAAGTAACAGGGGGTTCCACAGATACGCAGTATTTT. It encodes CASSQVTGGSTDTQYF.

The chain uses TRBV7-9 and TRBJ2-1; 11 bases line up with TRBD1. The CDR3 totals 17 residues. With V trimmed by 4 bases and J by 2 bases, 7 bases remained unmatched. Germline V gene data show CDR1 as SEHNR and CDR2 as FQNEAQ (reference sequence). Here the CDR3 reads CASSSPPGQGAYNEQFF. In nucleotides, the CDR3 is TGTGCCAGCAGCTCACCCCCGGGACAGGGGGCCTACAATGAGCAGTTCTTC.

The CDR3 DNA is TGCGCCAGCAGGCCGGACAGTGCTGGGACCCAGTACTTC. Translating it yields CASRPDSAGTQYF. The V call is TRBV5-1, the J call TRBJ2-5; D is possibly TRBD1 (6 bases). The germline CDR1 and CDR2 sequences are SGHRS and YFSETQ. Trimming shortened V by 5 bases and J by 7 bases, and 15 bases separated the two germline ends. This CDR3 is built from 13 residues.

The chain has TRBV9 and TRBJ2-1, with 8 bases lining up with TRBD2. V dropped 1 base and J dropped 0; count of bases not matched to a gene: 6. Germline V gene lookup returns CDR1 SGDLS and CDR2 YYNGEE. CDR3 size: 17 residues. CDR3 residues: CASSVTGGGSSYNEQFF. Written as DNA, the CDR3 is TGTGCCAGCAGCGTAACAGGCGGGGGGAGCTCCTACAATGAGCAGTTCTTC.

The chain employs TRBV18 and TRBJ2-7, with 7 positions matching TRBD1. In germline, CDR1 is KGHSH, CDR2 LQKENI. There are 13 residues in the CDR3. Germline trimming cut 8 bases from V and 0 bases from J; bases unmatched to any gene: 4. The CDR3 sequence: CASAGDSSYEQYF. The CDR3 DNA reads TGTGCCAGCGCAGGGGACAGCTCCTACGAGCAGTACTTC.